Here is one TCR beta chain with its context. Its recognized antigen is unknown. HCMV-specific IgG was detected in serum with a commercial ELISA kit to determine HCMV serostatus. Peripheral blood mononuclear cells were isolated from blood by Ficoll density gradient centrifugation. The germline V gene (reference sequence) provides CDR1 LNHDA and CDR2 SQIVND. Spanning cysteine to phenylalanine, the CDR3 consists of 13 amino acids. The protein alone is recorded here. The sequencer listed for this sample is Illumina HiSeq 2000. TCR beta cDNA libraries were made by 5'RACE template switching that added a universal primer site and unique molecular identifiers. Synthesis of cDNA was primed from the TCR beta constant segment and was followed by two consecutive PCR amplification steps. Under the source paper's analysis protocol: MIGEC was used to demultiplex reads and group the reads by UMI, and MiTCR was used to assemble and quantify clonotypes. To exclude erroneous sequences, only TCR cDNA sequences supported by at least two reads were retained. The tcR package was used for downstream repertoire analysis, with clonotypes matched between fractions based on CDR3 nucleotide sequence plus V segment. VDJmatch was used to annotate antigen specificity against VDJdb, with one amino acid substitution allowed in CDR3. One entry per CDR3 protein sequence results from the TCRdb reprocessing of the reads, with DNA left out. The V and J calls were determined by TCRdb, not by the authors. The sample table includes approximately 150,000 distinct CDR3 sequences. The ten top clones hold 9.5% to 15% of the sample.

These data belong to a study of T cells expressing NK-cell markers (TCRdb year 2020). Broadly, across the study: About 8 donors provided sorted CD3+CD56+NKG2C+, CD3+CD56+NKG2C- and CD3+CD56-NKG2C+ T-cell subsets, whose TCR beta-chain repertoires were profiled. The eight sequenced donors were randomly selected healthy volunteers, three men and five women. Among the eight sequenced donors, seven were HCMV-seropositive and one was HCMV-seronegative. Libraries were sequenced as 2 x 150 bp reads on Illumina HiSeq 2000/2500, MiSeq or NextSeq.

The research as a whole found: It remained unclear whether the expanded NKG2C-expressing T cell clones were specific for HCMV antigens. Those dominant clonotypes were again the most abundant among CD3+CD56-NKG2C+ cells in a handful of donors, at roughly 25-65%. In over 5 donors, the dominant CD3+CD56+NKG2C+ clonotypes were among the top 10 CD8+ clonotypes and accounted for roughly 1.0-7.5% of CD8+ T cells.

The chain joins TRBV19 to TRBJ2-1; the TRBD2 assignment by TCRdb is unverifiable without DNA. The source material was blood T cells: a sorted CD56 or NKG2C T cell subset, CD4+ or CD8+ T cells, or bulk PBMC T cells (not recorded which). The TCR comes from a man between 18 and 29 years old in good health. Donor details come from another sample of the same person, matched by shared clones. The CDR3 protein is CASSTLAGGEQFF. The full variable domain, completed from the reference TRBV19 and TRBJ2-1 proteins outside the CDR3, reads DGGITQSPKYLFRKEGQNVTLSCEQNLNHDAMYWYRQDPGQGLRLIYYSQIVNDFQKGDIAEGYSVSREKKESFPLTVTSAQKNPTAFYLCASSTLAGGEQFFGPGTRLTVL.